The clone carrying this TCR beta chain was detected only a few times. Its antigen remains unknown. The sample comes from a study of beta chain features in type 1 diabetes. General study points: Short templates might get an advantage during PCR, and this would be equal in patients and controls. Type 1 diabetes patients had moderately but significantly shorter TCRB CDR3s in all four CD4+ subsets.

V was cut by 4 bases and J by 4 bases, with 9 bases left in between. In germline, CDR1 is LNHDA, CDR2 SQIVND (reference sequence). The CDR3 is made up of 13 amino acids. Sequencing targeted expressed TCRB transcripts, as all isolated RNA had been reverse transcribed. Data came from immunoSEQ multiplex PCR; TCRdb stores just in-frame clones and leaves some out. Found here are 500,000 to 650,000 clones, roughly 12% of them singletons; the top ten hold more than 0.095%. The rearrangement links TRBV19 to TRBJ2-3, with D tentatively TRBD1 or TRBD2 (5 bases each). The TCR comes from a man aged 25-45 years with type 1 diabetes. The specimen was naive CD4+ T cells from blood. The CDR3 reads CASSRGTADTQYF. The CDR3 region has the DNA TGTGCCAGTAGTAGGGGGACGGCAGATACGCAGTATTTT. The whole variable domain, filled in from reference TRBV19 and TRBJ2-3, reads DGGITQSPKYLFRKEGQNVTLSCEQNLNHDAMYWYRQDPGQGLRLIYYSQIVNDFQKGDIAEGYSVSREKKESFPLTVTSAQKNPTAFYLCASSRGTADTQYFGPGTRLTVL.